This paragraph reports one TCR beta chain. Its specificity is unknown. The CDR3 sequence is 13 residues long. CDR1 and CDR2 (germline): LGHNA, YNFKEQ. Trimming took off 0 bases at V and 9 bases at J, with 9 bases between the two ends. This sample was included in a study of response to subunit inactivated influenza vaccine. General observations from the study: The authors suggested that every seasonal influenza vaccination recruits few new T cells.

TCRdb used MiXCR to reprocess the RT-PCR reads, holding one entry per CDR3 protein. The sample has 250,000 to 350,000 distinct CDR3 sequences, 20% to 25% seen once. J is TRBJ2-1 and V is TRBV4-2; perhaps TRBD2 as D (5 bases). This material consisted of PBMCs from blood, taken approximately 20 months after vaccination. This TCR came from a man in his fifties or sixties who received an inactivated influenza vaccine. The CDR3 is CASSQERGSEQFF. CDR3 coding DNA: TGTGCCAGCAGCCAAGAGAGAGGGAGTGAGCAGTTCTTC.